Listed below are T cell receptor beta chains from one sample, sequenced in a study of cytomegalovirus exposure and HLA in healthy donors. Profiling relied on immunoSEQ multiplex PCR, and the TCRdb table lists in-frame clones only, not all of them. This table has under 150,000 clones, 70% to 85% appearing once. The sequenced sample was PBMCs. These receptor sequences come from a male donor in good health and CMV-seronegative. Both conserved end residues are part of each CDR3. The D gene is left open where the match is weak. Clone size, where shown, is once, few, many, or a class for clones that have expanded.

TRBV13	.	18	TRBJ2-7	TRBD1	CASSPRDRGLRASYEQYF	TGTGCCAGCAGCCCCCGGGACAGGGGGCTTAGGGCTTCCTACGAGCAGTACTTC
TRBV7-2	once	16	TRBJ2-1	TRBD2	CASSLNERGHYNEQFF	TGTGCCAGCAGCTTAAATGAGCGGGGGCACTACAATGAGCAGTTCTTC
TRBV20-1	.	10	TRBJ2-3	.	CSAKRQLPHF	TGCAGTGCGAAACGACAACTCCCCCATTTT
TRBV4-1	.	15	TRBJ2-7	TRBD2	CASSQEEIAGYEQYF	TGCGCCAGCAGCCAAGAGGAAATAGCGGGGTACGAGCAGTACTTC
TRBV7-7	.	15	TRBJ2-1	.	CASSYGLLGRNEQFF	TGTGCCAGCAGTTACGGACTACTCGGAAGGAATGAGCAGTTCTTC
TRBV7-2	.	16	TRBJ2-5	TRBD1	CASSLVADRGRETQYF	TGTGCCAGCAGCTTAGTGGCGGACAGGGGGCGAGAGACCCAGTACTTC
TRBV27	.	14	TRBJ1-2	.	CASNHGNSPYGYTF	TGTGCCAGCAACCACGGGAATAGCCCATATGGCTACACCTTC
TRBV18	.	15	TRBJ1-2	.	CASSPPGGSIYGYTF	TGTGCCAGCTCCCCTCCGGGGGGTAGCATCTATGGCTACACCTTC
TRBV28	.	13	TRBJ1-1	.	CASSGRINTEAFF	TGTGCCAGCAGTGGGAGAATTAACACTGAAGCTTTCTTT
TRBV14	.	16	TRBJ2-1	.	CASSPRGRGVYNEQFF	TGTGCCAGCAGCCCTCGTGGTCGAGGAGTCTACAATGAGCAGTTCTTC
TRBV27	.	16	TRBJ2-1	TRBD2	CASSLIGRAGSNEQFF	TGTGCCAGCAGTTTAATTGGGAGGGCCGGGAGCAATGAGCAGTTCTTC